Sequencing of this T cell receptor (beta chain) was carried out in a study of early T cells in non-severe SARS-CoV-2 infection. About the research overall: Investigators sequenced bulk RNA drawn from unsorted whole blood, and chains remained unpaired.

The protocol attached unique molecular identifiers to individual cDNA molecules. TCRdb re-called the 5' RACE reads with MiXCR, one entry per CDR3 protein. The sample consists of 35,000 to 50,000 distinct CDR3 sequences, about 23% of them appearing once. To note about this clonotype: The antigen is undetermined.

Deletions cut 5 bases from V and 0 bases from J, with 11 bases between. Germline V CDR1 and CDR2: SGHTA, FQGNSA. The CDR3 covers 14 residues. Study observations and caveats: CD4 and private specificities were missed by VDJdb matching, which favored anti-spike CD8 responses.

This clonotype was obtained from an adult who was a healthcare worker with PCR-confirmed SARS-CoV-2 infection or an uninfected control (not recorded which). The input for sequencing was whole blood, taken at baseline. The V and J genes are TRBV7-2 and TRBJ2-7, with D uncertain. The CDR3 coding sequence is TGTGCCAGCAGCCTAGATATCCGCTCCTACGAGCAGTACTTC. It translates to CASSLDIRSYEQYF.